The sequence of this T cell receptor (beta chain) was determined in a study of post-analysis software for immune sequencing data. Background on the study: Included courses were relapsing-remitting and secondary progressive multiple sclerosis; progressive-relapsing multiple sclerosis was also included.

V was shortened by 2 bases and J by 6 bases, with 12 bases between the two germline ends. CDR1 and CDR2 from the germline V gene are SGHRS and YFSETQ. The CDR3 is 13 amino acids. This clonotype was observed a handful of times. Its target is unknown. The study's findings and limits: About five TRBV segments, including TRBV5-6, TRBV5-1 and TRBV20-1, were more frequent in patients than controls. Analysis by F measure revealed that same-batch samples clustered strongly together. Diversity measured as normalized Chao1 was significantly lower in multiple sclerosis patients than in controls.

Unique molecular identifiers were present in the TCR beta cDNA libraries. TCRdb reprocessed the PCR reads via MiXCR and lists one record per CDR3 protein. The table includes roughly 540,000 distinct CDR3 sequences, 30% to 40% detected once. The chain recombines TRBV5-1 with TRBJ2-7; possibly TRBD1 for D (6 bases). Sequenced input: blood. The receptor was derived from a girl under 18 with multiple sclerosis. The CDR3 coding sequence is TGCGCCAGCAGCTTCAACAGGGCGGGCGAGCAGTACTTC. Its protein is CASSFNRAGEQYF.